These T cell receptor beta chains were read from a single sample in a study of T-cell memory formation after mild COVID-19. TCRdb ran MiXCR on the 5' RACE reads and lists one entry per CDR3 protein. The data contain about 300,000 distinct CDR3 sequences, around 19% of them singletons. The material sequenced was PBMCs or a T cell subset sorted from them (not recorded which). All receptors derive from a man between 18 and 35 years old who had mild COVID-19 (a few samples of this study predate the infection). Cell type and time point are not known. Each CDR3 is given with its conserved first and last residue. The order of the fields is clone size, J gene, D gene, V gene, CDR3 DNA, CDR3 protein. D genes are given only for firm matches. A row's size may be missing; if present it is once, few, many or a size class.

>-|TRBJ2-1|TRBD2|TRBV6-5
TGTGCCAGCAGTTATTTAGCGGGGCAATACTCCTACAATGAGCAGTTCTTC
CASSYLAGQYSYNEQFF
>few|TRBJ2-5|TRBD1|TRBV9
TGTGCCAGCAGCGTAGGAGGGACAGCTAAAGAGACCCAGTACTTC
CASSVGGTAKETQYF
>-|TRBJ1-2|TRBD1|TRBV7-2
TGTGCCAGCAGCTCCGGGCAGGGACAGGGGGCTAGGACCTTC
CASSSGQGQGARTF
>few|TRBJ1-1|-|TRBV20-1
TGCAGTGCTCAAACGTCGGGACCCGGCACTGAAGCTTTCTTT
CSAQTSGPGTEAFF
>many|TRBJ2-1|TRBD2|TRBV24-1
TGTGCCACCAGTGCCGGAGCGGGGACCTACAATGAGCAGTTCTTC
CATSAGAGTYNEQFF
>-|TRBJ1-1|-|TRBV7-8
TGTGCCAGCAGCTCGCGAGGGGCCCCTGAAGCTTTCTTT
CASSSRGAPEAFF
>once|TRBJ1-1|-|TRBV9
TGTGCCAGCAGCGAGAGAATGAAAACTGAAGCTTTCTTT
CASSERMKTEAFF
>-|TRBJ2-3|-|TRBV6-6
TGTGCCAGCAGTTACTCGACTCAGGTGAAGACAGATACGCAGTATTTT
CASSYSTQVKTDTQYF
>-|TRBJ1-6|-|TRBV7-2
TGTGCCAGCAGCTTAGTGGCTTATAATTCACCCCTCCACTTT
CASSLVAYNSPLHF
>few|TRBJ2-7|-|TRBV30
TGTGCCTGGAGTGTACGAATGGGCTACGAGCAGTACTTC
CAWSVRMGYEQYF
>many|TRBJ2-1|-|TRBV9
TGTGCCAGCAGCTCAGAGGGGGGGTATGAGCAGTTCTTC
CASSSEGGYEQFF
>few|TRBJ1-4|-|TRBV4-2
TGTGCCAGCAGCCAAGTTTCGGGGGCCGAAAAACTGTTTTTT
CASSQVSGAEKLFF
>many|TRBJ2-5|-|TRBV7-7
TGTGCTAGCAGCTTAGTCTTGAAGCGGTACCAAGAGACCCAGTACTTC
CASSLVLKRYQETQYF
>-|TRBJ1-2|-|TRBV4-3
TGCGCCAGCAGCCATGACCAGTTAGCTAACTATGGCTACACCTTC
CASSHDQLANYGYTF
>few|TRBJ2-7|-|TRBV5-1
TGCGCCAGCAGCCAAACCTTCTCCCGGGGATCGGCCTACGAGCAGTACTTC
CASSQTFSRGSAYEQYF
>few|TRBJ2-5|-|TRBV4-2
TGTGCCAGCAGCCAGGGGGAATCGGAGACCCAGTACTTC
CASSQGESETQYF
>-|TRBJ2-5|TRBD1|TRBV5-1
TGCGCCAGCAGCTTGGTTGGGGCAGGGGGCCAAGAGACCCAGTACTTC
CASSLVGAGGQETQYF
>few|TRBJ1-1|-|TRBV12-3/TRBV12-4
TGTGCCAGCAGTCCAACGCGACCAGGGGCTTTCTTT
CASSPTRPGAFF
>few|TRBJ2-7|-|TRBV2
TGTGCCAGCATGGGGGGCGGACACTTAGTCTCCTACGAGCAGTACTTC
CASMGGGHLVSYEQYF
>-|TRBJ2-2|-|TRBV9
TGTGCCAGCAGCGACTCTAGTCCCGGGACGACGAATTCCGGGGAGCTGTTTTTT
CASSDSSPGTTNSGELFF
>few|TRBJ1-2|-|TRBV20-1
TGCAGTGCCACCCCCGATAACTATGGCTACACCTTC
CSATPDNYGYTF
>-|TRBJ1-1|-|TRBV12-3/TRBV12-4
TGTGCCAGCAGTTTGGTGGCGGGTGCTGAAGCTTTCTTT
CASSLVAGAEAFF
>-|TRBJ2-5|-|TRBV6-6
TGTGCCAGCAGTTACACAACGGGCCAAGAGACCCAGTACTTC
CASSYTTGQETQYF
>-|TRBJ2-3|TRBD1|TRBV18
TGTGCCAGCTCATACCGGGACAGGGGCATAGATACGCAGTATTTT
CASSYRDRGIDTQYF
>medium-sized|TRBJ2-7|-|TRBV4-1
TGCGCCAGCAGCCTCAGGGGGGAAAGCTCCTACGAGCAGTACTTC
CASSLRGESSYEQYF
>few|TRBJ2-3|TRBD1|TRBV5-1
TGCGCCAGCAGCGGATGGACAGGTCCCCAGGATACGCAGTATTTT
CASSGWTGPQDTQYF
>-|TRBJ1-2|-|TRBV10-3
TGTGCCATCAGTGAGTCGTCGGGTCTACAGCCCTATGGCTACACCTTC
CAISESSGLQPYGYTF
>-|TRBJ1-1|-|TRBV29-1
TGCAGCGTTGAAGATAACCGACCGGACACTGAAGCTTTCTTT
CSVEDNRPDTEAFF
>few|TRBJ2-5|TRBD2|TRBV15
TGTGCCACCAGCCCTCGGAGTAGCGGGGAGGAGACCCAGTACTTC
CATSPRSSGEETQYF
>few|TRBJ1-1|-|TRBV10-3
TGTGCCACCGGCCGGCGGGAGAACACTGAAGCTTTCTTT
CATGRRENTEAFF
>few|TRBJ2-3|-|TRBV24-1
TGTGCCACCCAATCGACCCAACCGAGCACAGATACGCAGTATTTT
CATQSTQPSTDTQYF
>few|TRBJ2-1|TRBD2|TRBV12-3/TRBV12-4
TGTGCCAGCAGTCCTGGACTAGCCCCCTACAATGAGCAGTTCTTC
CASSPGLAPYNEQFF
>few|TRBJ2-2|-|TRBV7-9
TGTGCCAGCAATCGAGACGCGTCCGGGGAGCTGTTTTTT
CASNRDASGELFF
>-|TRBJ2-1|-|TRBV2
TGTGCCAGCAGTGGACTATACAATGAGCAGTTCTTC
CASSGLYNEQFF
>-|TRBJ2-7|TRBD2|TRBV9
TGTGCCAGCAGCGTGCACCCCCGGACTAGCGGGACCTACGAGCAGTACTTC
CASSVHPRTSGTYEQYF
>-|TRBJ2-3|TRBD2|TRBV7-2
TGTGCCAGCAGCTATACGGGGGGGTGGGCAGATACGCAGTATTTT
CASSYTGGWADTQYF
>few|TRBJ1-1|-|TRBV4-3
TGCGCCAGCAGCCAAGAGGCAGGGTGGAGGGACACTGAAGCTTTCTTT
CASSQEAGWRDTEAFF
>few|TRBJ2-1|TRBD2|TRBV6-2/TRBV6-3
TGTGCCAGCAGTCAACCGGGACTAGCGGGGGGAGCCTACAATGAGCAGTTCTTC
CASSQPGLAGGAYNEQFF
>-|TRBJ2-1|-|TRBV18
TGTGCCAGCTCACCCATTTCTCCACTCGTATCCCACAATGAGCAGTTCTTC
CASSPISPLVSHNEQFF
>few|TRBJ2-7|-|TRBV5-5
TGTGCCAGCAGCTTGTTCAGGACATACTACGAGCAGTACTTC
CASSLFRTYYEQYF
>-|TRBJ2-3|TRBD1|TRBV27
TGTGCCAGCAGTTTCAGACAGGGGGCTAGCACAGATACGCAGTATTTT
CASSFRQGASTDTQYF
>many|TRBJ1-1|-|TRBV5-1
TGCGCCAGCAGCTTGGTCAACACTGAAGCTTTCTTT
CASSLVNTEAFF
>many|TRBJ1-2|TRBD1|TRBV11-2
TGTGCCAGCAGCTTAGATGGGGGGACAGGGGCCTATGGCTACACCTTC
CASSLDGGTGAYGYTF
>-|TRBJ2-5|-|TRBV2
TGTGCCAGCATTCGGGGGACCCAGTACTTC
CASIRGTQYF
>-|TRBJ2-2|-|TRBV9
TGTGCCAGCAGCGCACAGGGTTCCACCGGGGAGCTGTTTTTT
CASSAQGSTGELFF
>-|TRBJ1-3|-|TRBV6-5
TGTGCCAGCAGATCCGATGGAAACACCATATATTTT
CASRSDGNTIYF
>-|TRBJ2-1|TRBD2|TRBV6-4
TGTGCCAGCAGTCCAAGTGGACTAGCGGGCAGCTCCTACAATGAGCAGTTCTTC
CASSPSGLAGSSYNEQFF
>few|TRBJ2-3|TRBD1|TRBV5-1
TGCGCCAGCAGCTTGGCCGGGACAGGGGGAGATACGCAGTATTTT
CASSLAGTGGDTQYF
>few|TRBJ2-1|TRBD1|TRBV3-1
TGTGCCAGCAGCCAAGGGGACAGGGGAATTTACAATGAGCAGTTCTTC
CASSQGDRGIYNEQFF
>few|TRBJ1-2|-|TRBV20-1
TGCAGTGCTAGAGTAGAACATGACTATGGCTACACCTTC
CSARVEHDYGYTF